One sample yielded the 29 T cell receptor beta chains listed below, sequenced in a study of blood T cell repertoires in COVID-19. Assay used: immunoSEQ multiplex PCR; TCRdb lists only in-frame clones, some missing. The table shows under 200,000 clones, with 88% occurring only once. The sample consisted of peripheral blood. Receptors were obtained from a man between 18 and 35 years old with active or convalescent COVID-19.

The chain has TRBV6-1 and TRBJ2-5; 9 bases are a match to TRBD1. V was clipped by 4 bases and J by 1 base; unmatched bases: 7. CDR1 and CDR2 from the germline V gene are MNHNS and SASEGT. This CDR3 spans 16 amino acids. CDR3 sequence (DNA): TGTGCCAGCAGTGCGCGGGACAGGGTCACCCAAGAGACCCAGTACTTC. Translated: CASSARDRVTQETQYF.

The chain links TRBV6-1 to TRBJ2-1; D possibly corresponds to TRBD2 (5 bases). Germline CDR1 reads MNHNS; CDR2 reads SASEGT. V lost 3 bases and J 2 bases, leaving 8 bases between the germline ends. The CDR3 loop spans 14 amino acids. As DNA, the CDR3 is TGTGCCAGCAGTGAGGGGAGCCCCTACAATGAGCAGTTCTTC. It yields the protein CASSEGSPYNEQFF.

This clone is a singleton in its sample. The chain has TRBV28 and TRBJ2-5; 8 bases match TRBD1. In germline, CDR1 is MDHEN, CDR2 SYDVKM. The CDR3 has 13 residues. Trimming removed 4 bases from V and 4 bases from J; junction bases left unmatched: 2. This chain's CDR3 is CASSSQGAETQYF. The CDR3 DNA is TGTGCCAGCAGTTCTCAGGGGGCAGAGACCCAGTACTTC.

The CDR3 loop reads CASSLAGARNNSPLHF. The CDR3 DNA is TGTGCCAGCAGCTTAGCAGGGGCTAGGAATAATTCACCCCTCCACTTT. The V gene is TRBV7-2, the J gene TRBJ1-6, with D possibly being TRBD1 (5 bases). Trimming left V 0 bases short and J 5 bases short, with 11 bases between. CDR1 is SGHTA, CDR2 FQGNSA, per germline. The CDR3 is 16 residues long.

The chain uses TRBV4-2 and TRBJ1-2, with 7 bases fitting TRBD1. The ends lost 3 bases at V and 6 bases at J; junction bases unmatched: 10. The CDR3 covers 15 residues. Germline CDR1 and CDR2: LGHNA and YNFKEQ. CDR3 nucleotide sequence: TGTGCCAGCAGCCATCTATTAGGGGGCTCGGATGGCTACACCTTC. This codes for CASSHLLGGSDGYTF.

CDR3 amino acids: CAISAGLAASTDTQYF. The CDR3 bases are TGTGCCATCAGTGCTGGCCTAGCGGCTAGCACAGATACGCAGTATTTT. The chain couples TRBV10-3 to TRBJ2-3, with 7 bases aligning to TRBD2. The CDR3 extends over 16 amino acids. J was trimmed by 0 bases and V by 4 bases; bases with no gene match: 7. CDR1 is ENHRY and CDR2 is SYGVKD in the germline V gene.

DNA of the CDR3: TGTGCCAGCTCACGCGGGACTAGCGGGAACTACGAGCAGTACTTC. It specifies CASSRGTSGNYEQYF. The J gene is TRBJ2-7, the V gene TRBV18; 13 bases fit TRBD2. Trimming took 4 bases from V and 3 from J; bases not matched to a gene: 3. The CDR3 is 15 residues long. Germline loops: CDR1 KGHSH, CDR2 LQKENI.

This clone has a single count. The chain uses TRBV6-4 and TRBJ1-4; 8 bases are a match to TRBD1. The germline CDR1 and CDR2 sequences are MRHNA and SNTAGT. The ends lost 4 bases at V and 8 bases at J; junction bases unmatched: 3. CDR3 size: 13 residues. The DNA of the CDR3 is TGTGCCAGCAGTGTTACAGGGGGGGAAAAACTGTTTTTT. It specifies CASSVTGGEKLFF.

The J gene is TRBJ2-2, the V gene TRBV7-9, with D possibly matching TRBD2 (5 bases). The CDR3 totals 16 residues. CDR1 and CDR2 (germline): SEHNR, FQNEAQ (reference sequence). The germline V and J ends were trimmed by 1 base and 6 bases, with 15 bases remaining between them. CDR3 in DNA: TGTGCCAGCAGCTTAGTTTCCGGGTCGGACTCCGGGGAGCTGTTTTTT. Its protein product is CASSLVSGSDSGELFF.

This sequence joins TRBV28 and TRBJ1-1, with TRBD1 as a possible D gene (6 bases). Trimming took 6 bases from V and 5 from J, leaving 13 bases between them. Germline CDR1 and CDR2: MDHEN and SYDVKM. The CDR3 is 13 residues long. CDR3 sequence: CASSRRGWTEAFF. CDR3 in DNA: TGTGCCAGCAGCCGCAGGGGTTGGACTGAAGCTTTCTTT.

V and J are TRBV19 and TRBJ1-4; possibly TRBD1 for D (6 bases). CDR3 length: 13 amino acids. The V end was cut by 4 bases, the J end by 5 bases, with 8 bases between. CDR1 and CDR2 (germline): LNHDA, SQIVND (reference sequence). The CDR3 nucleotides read TGTGCCAGTAGTAGGGGGGGCAATGAAAAACTGTTTTTT. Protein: CASSRGGNEKLFF.

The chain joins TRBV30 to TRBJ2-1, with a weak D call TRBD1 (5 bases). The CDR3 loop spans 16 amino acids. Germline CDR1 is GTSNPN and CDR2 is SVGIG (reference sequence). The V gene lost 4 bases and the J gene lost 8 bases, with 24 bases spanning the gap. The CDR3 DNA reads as TGTGCCTGGAATGGGGCTAACAGACAGAAGGTAGATGAGCAGTTCTTC. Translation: CAWNGANRQKVDEQFF.

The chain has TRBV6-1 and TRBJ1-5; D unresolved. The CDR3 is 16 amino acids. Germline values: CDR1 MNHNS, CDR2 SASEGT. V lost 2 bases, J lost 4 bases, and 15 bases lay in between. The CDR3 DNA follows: TGTGCCAGCAGTGAATTTTCACCCCGAGGGAATCAGCCCCAGCATTTT. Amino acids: CASSEFSPRGNQPQHF.

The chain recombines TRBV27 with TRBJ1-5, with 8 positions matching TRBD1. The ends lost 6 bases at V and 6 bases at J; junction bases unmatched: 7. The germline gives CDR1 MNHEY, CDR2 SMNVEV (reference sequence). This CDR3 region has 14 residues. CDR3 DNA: TGTGCCAGCAGCTTCAGGGGGCGAGGTCAGCCCCAGCATTTT. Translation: CASSFRGRGQPQHF.

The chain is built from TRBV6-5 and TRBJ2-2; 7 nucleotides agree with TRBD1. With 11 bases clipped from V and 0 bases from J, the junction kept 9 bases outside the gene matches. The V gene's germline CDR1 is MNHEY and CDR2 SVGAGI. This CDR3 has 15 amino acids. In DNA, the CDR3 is TGTGCCGCTAGATCCGGGACAGCGAACACCGGGGAGCTGTTTTTT. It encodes CAARSGTANTGELFF.

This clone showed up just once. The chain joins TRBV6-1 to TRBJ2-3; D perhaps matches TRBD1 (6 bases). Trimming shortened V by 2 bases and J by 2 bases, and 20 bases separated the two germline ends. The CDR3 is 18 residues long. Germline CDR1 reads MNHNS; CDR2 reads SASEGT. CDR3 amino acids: CASSEPHAARQDTDTQYF. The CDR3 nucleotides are TGTGCCAGCAGTGAACCCCACGCGGCCCGACAGGACACAGATACGCAGTATTTT.

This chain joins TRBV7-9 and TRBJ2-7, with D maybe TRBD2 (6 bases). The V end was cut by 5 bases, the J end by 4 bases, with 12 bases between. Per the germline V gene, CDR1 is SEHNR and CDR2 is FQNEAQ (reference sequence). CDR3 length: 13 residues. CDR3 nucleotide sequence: TGTGCCAGCAGCGCCGGGAGAGCGTACGAGCAGTACTTC. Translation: CASSAGRAYEQYF.

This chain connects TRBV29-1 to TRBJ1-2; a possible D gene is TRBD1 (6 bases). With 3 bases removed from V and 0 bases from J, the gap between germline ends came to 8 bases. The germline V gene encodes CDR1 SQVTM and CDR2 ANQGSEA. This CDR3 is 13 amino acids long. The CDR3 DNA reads TGCAGCGTTGAGGACAGCCCTAACTATGGCTACACCTTC. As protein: CSVEDSPNYGYTF.

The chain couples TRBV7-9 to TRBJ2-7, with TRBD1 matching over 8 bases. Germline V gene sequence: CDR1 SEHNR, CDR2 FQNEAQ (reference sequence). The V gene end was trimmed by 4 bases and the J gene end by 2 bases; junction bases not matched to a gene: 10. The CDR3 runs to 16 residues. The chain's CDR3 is CASSSSGTGTPYEQYF. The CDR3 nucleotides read TGTGCCAGCAGCTCTTCCGGGACAGGTACCCCCTACGAGCAGTACTTC. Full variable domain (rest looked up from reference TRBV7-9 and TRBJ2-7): DTGVSQNPRHKITKRGQNVTFRCDPISEHNRLYWYRQTLGQGPEFLTYFQNEAQLEKSRLLSDRFSAERPKGSFSTLEIQRTEQGDSAMYLCASSSSGTGTPYEQYFGPGTRLTVT.

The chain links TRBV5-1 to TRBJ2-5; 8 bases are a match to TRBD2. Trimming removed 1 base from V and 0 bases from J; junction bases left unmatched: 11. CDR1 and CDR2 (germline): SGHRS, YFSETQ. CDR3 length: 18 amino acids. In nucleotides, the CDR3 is TGCGCCAGCAGCTTGCTCCCTCCGAGCGGGAGACACCAAGAGACCCAGTACTTC. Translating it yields CASSLLPPSGRHQETQYF.

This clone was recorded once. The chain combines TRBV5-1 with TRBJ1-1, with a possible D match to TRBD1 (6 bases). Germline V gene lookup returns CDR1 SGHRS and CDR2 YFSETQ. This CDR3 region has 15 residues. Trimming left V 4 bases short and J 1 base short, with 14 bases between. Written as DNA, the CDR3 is TGCGCCAGCAGCCTAACAGGGTCGGCGAACACTGAAGCTTTCTTT. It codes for CASSLTGSANTEAFF.

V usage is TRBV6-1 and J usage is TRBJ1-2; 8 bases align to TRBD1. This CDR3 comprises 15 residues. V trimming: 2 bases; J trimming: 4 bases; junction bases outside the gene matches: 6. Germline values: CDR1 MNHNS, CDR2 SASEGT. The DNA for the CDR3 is TGTGCCAGCAGTGAATCTGGACAGGGTGCCTATGGCTACACCTTC. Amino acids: CASSESGQGAYGYTF.

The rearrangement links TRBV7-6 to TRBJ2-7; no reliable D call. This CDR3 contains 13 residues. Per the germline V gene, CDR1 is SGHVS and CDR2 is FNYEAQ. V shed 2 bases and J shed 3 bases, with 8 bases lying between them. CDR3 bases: TGTGCCAGCAGCTTACGGAGTAACTACGAGCAGTACTTC. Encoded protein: CASSLRSNYEQYF.

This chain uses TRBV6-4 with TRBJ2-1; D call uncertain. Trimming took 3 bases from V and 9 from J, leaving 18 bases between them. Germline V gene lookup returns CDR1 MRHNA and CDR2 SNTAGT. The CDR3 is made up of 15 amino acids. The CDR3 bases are TGTGCCAGCAGTGAATCAGGCCATTTGACAAGTGAGCAGTTCTTC. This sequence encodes CASSESGHLTSEQFF.

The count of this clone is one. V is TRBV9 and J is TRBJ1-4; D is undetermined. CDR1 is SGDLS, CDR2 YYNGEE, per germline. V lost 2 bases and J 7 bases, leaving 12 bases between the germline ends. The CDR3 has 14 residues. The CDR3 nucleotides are TGTGCCAGCAGCGTTGCGTTGGGAGGTGAAAAACTGTTTTTT. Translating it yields CASSVALGGEKLFF.

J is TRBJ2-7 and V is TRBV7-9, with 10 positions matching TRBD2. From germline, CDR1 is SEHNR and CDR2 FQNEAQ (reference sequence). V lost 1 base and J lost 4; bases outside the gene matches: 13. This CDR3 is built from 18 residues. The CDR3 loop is CASSLELATSGNDYEQYF. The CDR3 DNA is TGTGCCAGCAGCTTAGAGTTGGCTACTAGCGGGAATGATTACGAGCAGTACTTC. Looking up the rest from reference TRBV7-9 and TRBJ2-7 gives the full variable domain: DTGVSQNPRHKITKRGQNVTFRCDPISEHNRLYWYRQTLGQGPEFLTYFQNEAQLEKSRLLSDRFSAERPKGSFSTLEIQRTEQGDSAMYLCASSLELATSGNDYEQYFGPGTRLTVT.

The DNA for the CDR3 is TGTGCCAGCAGTATGACAGCTAACTATGGCTACACCTTC. It specifies CASSMTANYGYTF. The V gene is TRBV28, the J gene TRBJ1-2, with a tentative D call TRBD1 (5 bases). CDR1 is MDHEN and CDR2 is SYDVKM in the germline V gene. Trimming took 5 bases from V and 0 from J, leaving 7 bases between them. This CDR3 has 13 residues.

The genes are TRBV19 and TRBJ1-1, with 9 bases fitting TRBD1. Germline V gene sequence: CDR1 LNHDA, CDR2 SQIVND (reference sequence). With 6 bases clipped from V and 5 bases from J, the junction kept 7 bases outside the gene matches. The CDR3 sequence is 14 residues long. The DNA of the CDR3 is TGTGCCAGTAGAAAAACCGGGACAGGGACTGAAGCTTTCTTT. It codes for CASRKTGTGTEAFF.

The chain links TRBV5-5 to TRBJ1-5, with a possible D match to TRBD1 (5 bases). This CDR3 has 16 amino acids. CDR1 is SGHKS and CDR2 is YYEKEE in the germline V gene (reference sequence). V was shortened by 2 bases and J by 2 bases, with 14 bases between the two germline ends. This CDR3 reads CASSFAGRSRNQPQHF. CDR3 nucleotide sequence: TGTGCCAGCAGCTTTGCAGGGAGGTCACGCAATCAGCCCCAGCATTTT.